Each of the 22 T cell receptor beta chains below was sequenced from the same sample in a study of blood T cells in healthy people across ages. Primed by a sample-barcoded 5' primer and a J-beta primer mix, a second PCR proceeded for roughly 6 to 12 cycles. TCRdb reprocessed the 5' RACE reads with MiXCR, giving one entry per CDR3 protein. There are almost 800,000 distinct CDR3 sequences in the sample; roughly 50% occur only once, and 22% lies in the top ten. Sequenced sample: blood. The origin of the receptors is a young man in good health.

The sample holds a few counts of this clonotype. This chain links TRBV7-2 with TRBJ2-5; 10 nucleotides align to TRBD2. The assigned J gene may be wrong: the sequence end matches TRBJ2-7 better. The germline V gene encodes CDR1 SGHTA and CDR2 FQGNSA. The CDR3 contains 15 residues. The CDR3 region has the DNA TGTGCCAGCAGCTTAGCGTCTAGCGGGGGTTACGAGCAGTACTTC. Amino acids: CASSLASSGGYEQYF.

The J gene is TRBJ2-3, the V gene TRBV9; D perhaps matches TRBD2 (7 bases). Trimming took off 4 bases at V and 2 bases at J, with 14 bases between the two ends. Germline V lookup: CDR1 SGDLS, CDR2 YYNGEE. The CDR3 loop spans 15 amino acids. The CDR3 spells CASSPAGQLTDTQYF. CDR3 DNA sequence: TGTGCCAGCAGCCCAGCGGGACAACTCACAGATACGCAGTATTTT. Drawing the rest from reference TRBV9 and TRBJ2-3, the complete variable domain is DSGVTQTPKHLITATGQRVTLRCSPRSGDLSVYWYQQSLDQGLQFLIQYYNGEERAKGNILERFSAQQFPDLHSELNLSSLELGDSALYFCASSPAGQLTDTQYFGPGTRLTVL.

This chain joins TRBV3-1 and TRBJ2-1; 7 bases align to TRBD2. The V segment lost 1 base and the J segment 12 bases; nucleotides outside the gene matches: 3. The CDR3 extends over 12 amino acids. Per the germline V gene, CDR1 is LGHDT and CDR2 is YNNKEL (reference sequence). CDR3 residues: CASSQGGGVQFF. CDR3 DNA sequence: TGTGCCAGCAGCCAAGGCGGGGGTGTGCAGTTCTTC.

This sequence joins TRBV7-3 and TRBJ2-1, with a weak D call TRBD2 (5 bases). The CDR3 sequence is 14 residues long. CDR1 SGHTA and CDR2 FQGTGA come from the germline V gene. The V and J ends lost 2 bases and 5 bases respectively, with 10 bases between them. The CDR3 DNA is TGTGCCAGCAGCTTATACGCGGGCCACAATGAGCAGTTCTTC. Translated, it gives CASSLYAGHNEQFF.

This clonotype has a handful of counts. The chain links TRBV20-1 to TRBJ1-2; 10 positions agree with TRBD1. CDR1 is DFQATT and CDR2 is SNEGSKA in the germline V gene (reference sequence). This CDR3 has 14 amino acids. Trimming removed 5 bases from V and 5 bases from J; junction bases left unmatched: 8. The CDR3 spells CSAEPRDRGYGYTF. DNA of the CDR3: TGCAGTGCTGAACCCCGGGACAGGGGATATGGCTACACCTTC.

The chain carries TRBV4-1 and TRBJ2-7; 8 positions agree with TRBD1. CDR1 is MGHRA, CDR2 YSYEKL, per germline. The CDR3 is 15 amino acids. V trimming: 6 bases; J trimming: 2 bases; junction bases outside the gene matches: 9. This CDR3 reads CASRRTGSTTYEQYF. CDR3 bases: TGCGCCAGCAGACGGACAGGGTCCACTACCTACGAGCAGTACTTC.

The chain uses TRBV28 and TRBJ1-5; D call uncertain. The CDR3 has 14 amino acids. Germline CDR1 is MDHEN and CDR2 is SYDVKM. V dropped 3 bases and J dropped 3 bases, with 9 bases sitting between them. The CDR3 sequence: CASSFGENNQPQHF. The CDR3 DNA reads as TGTGCCAGCAGTTTCGGCGAGAACAATCAGCCCCAGCATTTT.

The rearrangement uses TRBV20-1 and TRBJ2-1; D not certain. Germline-derived CDR1 and CDR2 are DFQATT and SNEGSKA (reference sequence). V dropped 4 bases and J dropped 3 bases, with 13 bases sitting between them. The length of the CDR3 is 14 residues. The chain's CDR3 is CSAMPSTIYNEQFF. The CDR3 DNA follows: TGCAGTGCTATGCCCAGCACCATCTACAATGAGCAGTTCTTC.

The chain employs TRBV12-5 and TRBJ2-7; 9 nucleotides agree with TRBD2. The germline CDR1 and CDR2 sequences are LGHNT and FRNRAP. J gave up 0 bases and V 3 bases, and 3 bases lay outside the gene matches. The CDR3 spans 15 residues. The CDR3 DNA is TGTGCTAGTGGTTTCCCTAGCGGGAACTCCTACGAGCAGTACTTC. It specifies CASGFPSGNSYEQYF.

As regards this clonotype: Its ends do not fully match the called genes, so a read error is possible. The CDR3 protein is CARSLEFGGGGYTF. The CDR3, as DNA: TGTGCCCGCAGCTTAGAGTTTGGAGGGGGTGGCTACACCTTC. This chain uses TRBV7-2 with TRBJ1-2, with D maybe TRBD1 (6 bases). CDR1 SGHTA and CDR2 FQGNSA come from the germline V gene. The CDR3 length is 14 residues.

The chain joins TRBV7-3 to TRBJ2-1; D gene unclear. V lost 0 bases, J lost 4 bases, and 10 bases lay in between. The CDR3 consists of 15 residues. Germline assignment: CDR1 SGHTA and CDR2 FQGTGA. This CDR3 reads CASSLTPLGYNEQFF. The CDR3 DNA reads TGTGCCAGCAGCTTAACGCCGCTAGGGTACAATGAGCAGTTCTTC. Variable domain in full (rest from reference TRBV7-3 and TRBJ2-1): GAGVSQTPSNKVTEKGKYVELRCDPISGHTALYWYRQSLGQGPEFLIYFQGTGAADDSGLPNDRFFAVRPEGSVSTLKIQRTERGDSAVYLCASSLTPLGYNEQFFGPGTRLTVL.

This clonotype was detected many times. The rearrangement joins TRBV3-1 to TRBJ2-7; tentative D call: TRBD2 (6 bases). The CDR3 is 15 residues long. Germline lookup yields CDR1 LGHDT and CDR2 YNNKEL (reference sequence). Trimming removed 1 base at V and 2 bases at J, with 12 bases between. The DNA for the CDR3 is TGTGCCAGCAGCCAAGGTTTAGGAGGGACCTACGAGCAGTACTTC. Translation: CASSQGLGGTYEQYF.

The chain is built from TRBV29-1 and TRBJ2-1, with unresolved D. The J call is uncertain, as TRBJ2-7 better fits the DNA end. The CDR3 runs to 13 residues. Germline CDR1 reads SQVTM; CDR2 reads ANQGSEA. CDR3 protein: CSVDLRHYNEQYF. For the CDR3, the DNA is TGCAGCGTTGATTTGCGCCACTACAATGAGCAGTACTTC.

In this sample, this clonotype turned up a few times. The gene calls are TRBV28 and TRBJ2-1; D not resolved. V was clipped by 6 bases and J by 0 bases, with 15 bases between them. Germline loops: CDR1 MDHEN, CDR2 SYDVKM. This CDR3 has 16 amino acids. The CDR3 bases are TGTGCCAGCAGCCTAACCGCTAGTTTCTCCTACAATGAGCAGTTCTTC. It codes for CASSLTASFSYNEQFF.

The rearrangement joins TRBV14 to TRBJ2-3, with D perhaps TRBD1 or TRBD2 (5 bases each). This CDR3 is built from 13 residues. V was clipped by 4 bases and J by 9 bases, with 14 bases between them. Germline V CDR1 and CDR2: SGHDN, FVKESK. The CDR3, as DNA: TGTGCCAGCAGCCTCCGGGGCTGGGGAACGCAGTATTTT. Amino acid sequence: CASSLRGWGTQYF.

The gene calls are TRBV10-3 and TRBJ2-5; TRBD2 matches at 7 bases. CDR3 length: 14 amino acids. V was clipped by 3 bases and J by 5 bases; unmatched bases: 6. Germline assignment: CDR1 ENHRY and CDR2 SYGVKD. CDR3 residues: CAISDGGVWETQYF. The CDR3 DNA follows: TGTGCCATCAGTGATGGGGGGGTGTGGGAGACCCAGTACTTC.

The V and J genes are TRBV3-1 and TRBJ1-2; D not certain. The CDR3 runs 13 residues. CDR1 and CDR2 from the germline V gene are LGHDT and YNNKEL (reference sequence). V dropped 3 bases and J dropped 2 bases, with 7 bases sitting between them. The CDR3 bases are TGTGCCAGCAGCCACTTACGGAACTATGGCTACACCTTC. This gives the protein CASSHLRNYGYTF.

V usage is TRBV7-9 and J usage is TRBJ2-1; 7 bases are shared with TRBD2. The CDR3 contains 16 residues. J was trimmed by 8 bases and V by 1 base; bases with no gene match: 11. Germline V lookup: CDR1 SEHNR, CDR2 FQNEAQ (reference sequence). CDR3 nucleotides: TGTGCCAGCAGCTTAGTGGCCGCCGGGGGGAGGGATGAGCAGTTCTTC. It is translated as CASSLVAAGGRDEQFF.

The V and J genes are TRBV5-1 and TRBJ2-7; 12 bases are shared with TRBD1. The CDR3 consists of 18 residues. With V trimmed by 1 base and J by 0 bases, 8 bases remained unmatched. Per germline, CDR1 SGHRS and CDR2 YFSETQ. DNA of the CDR3: TGCGCCAGCAGCTTGACCGGGACAGGGGGCCCAAGCTCCTACGAGCAGTACTTC. Its protein is CASSLTGTGGPSSYEQYF.

The chain couples TRBV28 to TRBJ2-7, with D possibly being TRBD2 (7 bases). The ends were cut back, 3 bases at V and 7 bases at J, with 28 bases in the middle. This CDR3 spans 18 amino acids. Germline values: CDR1 MDHEN, CDR2 SYDVKM. The CDR3 is CASSFSLAGARSYNEQYF. In DNA, the CDR3 is TGTGCCAGCAGTTTCTCCTTGGCGGGGGCGCGCTCCTACAATGAGCAGTACTTC.

This sequence joins TRBV3-1 and TRBJ1-2, with D unresolved. The V end lost 1 base, the J end lost 8 bases, and 8 bases lay between the germline ends. Germline V gene lookup returns CDR1 LGHDT and CDR2 YNNKEL (reference sequence). The CDR3 contains 12 residues. CDR3 nucleotide sequence: TGTGCCAGCAGCCAAGTGAAGGAAGGCTACACCTTC. Translating it yields CASSQVKEGYTF.

The chain uses TRBV18 and TRBJ1-4; D unresolved. The CDR3 consists of 13 residues. From germline, CDR1 is KGHSH and CDR2 LQKENI. Trimming pared 3 bases from V and 6 bases from J, leaving 8 bases between. CDR3 nucleotide sequence: TGTGCCAGCTCACCCCAGCCGGATGAAAAACTGTTTTTT. It yields the protein CASSPQPDEKLFF.